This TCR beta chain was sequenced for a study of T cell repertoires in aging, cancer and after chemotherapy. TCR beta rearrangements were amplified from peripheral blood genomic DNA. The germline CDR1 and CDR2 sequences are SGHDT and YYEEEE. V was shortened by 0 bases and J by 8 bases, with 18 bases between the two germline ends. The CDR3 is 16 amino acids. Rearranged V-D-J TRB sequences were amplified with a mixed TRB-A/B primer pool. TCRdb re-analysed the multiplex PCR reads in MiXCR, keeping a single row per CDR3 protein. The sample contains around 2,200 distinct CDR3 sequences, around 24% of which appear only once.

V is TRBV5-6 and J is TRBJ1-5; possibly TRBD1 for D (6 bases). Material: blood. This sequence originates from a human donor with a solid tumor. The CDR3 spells CASSLGRGGAGEPQHF. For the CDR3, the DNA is TGTGCCAGCAGCTTGGGGAGGGGGGGAGCGGGAGAGCCCCAGCATTTT.